This is a list of T cell receptor beta chains from one sample in a study of cytomegalovirus exposure and HLA in healthy donors. The table came from immunoSEQ multiplex PCR; TCRdb's copy has only in-frame clones and leaves some out. The sample consists of about 150,000 clones, roughly 82% of them appearing once. Sequencing used PBMCs. These receptors were obtained from a man in his thirties or forties in good health and CMV-seropositive. The CDR3 runs from the conserved cysteine through the conserved F or W. A D gene is named only where the DNA matches it firmly. The size field is filled for only some rows; it gives once, few, many or a size class.

clone_size d_call j_call v_call cdr3_nt cdr3_aa
NA NA TRBJ2-7 TRBV5-1 TGCGCCAGCAGCTTGGACAGGGTCAAATCCTACGAGCAGTACTTC CASSLDRVKSYEQYF
NA TRBD1 TRBJ1-5 TRBV5-8 TGTGCCAGCAGCTTGGACAGGGGCGACAATCAGCCCCAGCATTTT CASSLDRGDNQPQHF
NA NA TRBJ1-5 TRBV10-3 TGTGCCATCAGTGACCGTAGCAATCAGCCCCAGCATTTT CAISDRSNQPQHF
once TRBD2 TRBJ2-1 TRBV6-1 TGTGCCAGCATAAAACGGGAGGGCCCCTACAATGAGCAGTTCTTC CASIKREGPYNEQFF
NA TRBD1 TRBJ1-5 TRBV5-1 TGCGCCAGCAGCGACAGGGGAGGTCAGCCCCAGCATTTT CASSDRGGQPQHF
NA NA TRBJ1-4 TRBV18 TGTGCCAGCTCATGGACCGGGACAACTAATGAAAAACTGTTTTTT CASSWTGTTNEKLFF
NA NA TRBJ2-1 TRBV28 TGTGCCAGCAGCTCCGAGGACAAGGGTATCTACAATGAGCAGTTCTTC CASSSEDKGIYNEQFF
NA NA TRBJ2-1 TRBV2 TGTGCCAGCAGTGGTGGCAGGGCCTACAATGAGCAGTTCTTC CASSGGRAYNEQFF
NA NA TRBJ2-5 TRBV5-1 TGCGCCAGCAGCCAGGGGAGGGGGGGAGAGACCCAGTACTTC CASSQGRGGETQYF
NA TRBD2 TRBJ2-5 TRBV10-1 TGCGCCAGCAGTGTTAGCGGGGGAGAGACCCAGTACTTC CASSVSGGETQYF
few NA TRBJ2-5 TRBV28 TGTGCCAGCAGTTTATCGGGGTCAGAGACCCAGTACTTC CASSLSGSETQYF
NA NA TRBJ2-3 TRBV21-1 TGTGCCAGCAGCAAAGTGGTAACTAGCGGGAACACAGATACGCAGTATTTT CASSKVVTSGNTDTQYF
NA TRBD1 TRBJ2-3 TRBV7-8 TGTGCCAGCAGCAAACGGGACAGGCCAAGCACAGATACGCAGTATTTT CASSKRDRPSTDTQYF
NA NA TRBJ2-2 TRBV4-3 TGCGCCAGCAGCCAAGGGGACTTGAACACCGGGGAGCTGTTTTTT CASSQGDLNTGELFF
NA NA TRBJ1-2 TRBV19 TGTGCCAGTAGTATAGTGTTGGGGGCGAGTGGGATCAACTATGGCTACACCTTC CASSIVLGASGINYGYTF
NA NA TRBJ2-3 TRBV30 TGTGCCTGGAGATCCGGGGGCACAGATACGCAGTATTTT CAWRSGGTDTQYF
NA TRBD1 TRBJ2-1 TRBV5-4 TGTGCCAGCGAGCGACAGGGGCTTCACAATGAGCAGTTCTTC CASERQGLHNEQFF
NA NA TRBJ1-3 TRBV28 TGTGCCAGCAACGAGGAAGGGGCCTACTCTGGAAACACCATATATTTT CASNEEGAYSGNTIYF
NA NA TRBJ2-5 TRBV9 TGTGCCAGCAGCGTAGACCCCCGGCCCAGGGGAGATGGAGAGACCCAGTACTTC CASSVDPRPRGDGETQYF
few TRBD1 TRBJ1-2 TRBV5-4 TGTGCCAGCAGCTTGATCTTTGGGACAGGGGCTAACGGCTACACCTTC CASSLIFGTGANGYTF
NA TRBD1 TRBJ2-5 TRBV7-9 TGTGCCAGCAGCTCGGTCGGGACAGGGGAAGAGACCCAGTACTTC CASSSVGTGEETQYF
few TRBD1 TRBJ2-7 TRBV7-6 TGTGCCAGCAGCTTAGGACAGGGGGCCGGCGAGCAGTACTTC CASSLGQGAGEQYF
NA NA TRBJ1-1 TRBV11-2 TGTGCCAGCAGCCGAGAGTGGAACACTGAAGCTTTCTTT CASSREWNTEAFF
NA NA TRBJ2-5 TRBV25-1 TGTGCCAGCAGTGACCCCTCGCCGGGGGAGACCCAGTACTTC CASSDPSPGETQYF
NA NA TRBJ2-7 TRBV28 TGTGCCAGCAGTGACATACGCTCCTACGAGCAGTACTTC CASSDIRSYEQYF
once TRBD1 TRBJ1-4 TRBV6-1 TGTGCCAGCAGTGATTTAGTGGGACAGATAAATGAAAAACTGTTTTTT CASSDLVGQINEKLFF
once TRBD2 TRBJ2-1 TRBV5-1 TGCGCCAGCAGCCCGGGAGGACTAGCGAAAGTTGCGCTGTTAAAGTTCTTC CASSPGGLAKVALLKFF
NA NA TRBJ2-7 TRBV28 TGTGCCAGCAGTCGTATGGGAGGCGGATACGAGCAGTACTTC CASSRMGGGYEQYF
few NA TRBJ1-1 TRBV6-1 TGTGCCAGCAGTTCAACGGACACGAACACTGAAGCTTTCTTT CASSSTDTNTEAFF
once NA TRBJ2-4 TRBV6-1 TGTGCCAGCATAGTTGGGTCGGAGGGAAACATTCAGTACTTC CASIVGSEGNIQYF
NA NA TRBJ2-7 TRBV10-2 TGCGCCAGCAGTGAGGCGGGCCGTCCCTACGAGCAGTACTTC CASSEAGRPYEQYF
NA NA TRBJ1-2 TRBV30 TGTGCCTGCATGGGGGGGTCGGATGGCTACACCTTC CACMGGSDGYTF
NA NA TRBJ2-7 TRBV7-8 TGTTCCAGCAGCCTAGGGCAGGCCTACGAGCAGTACTTC CSSSLGQAYEQYF
once TRBD2 TRBJ2-3 TRBV7-9 TGTGCCAGCAGCTCCCAGACTAGCGGGAGAGGAACAGATACGCAGTATTTT CASSSQTSGRGTDTQYF
NA NA TRBJ1-3 TRBV19 TGTGCCAGTAGCCCCCAGAAGGGGGTGCGAGGAAACACCATATATTTT CASSPQKGVRGNTIYF
NA TRBD2 TRBJ2-5 TRBV2 TGTGCCAGCAGTGCGGGACTAGCGGGGGAAGAGACCCAGTACTTC CASSAGLAGEETQYF
NA NA TRBJ1-2 TRBV19 TGTGCCAGTATGGGTAGAGGGCTGGCTAACTATGGCTACACCTTC CASMGRGLANYGYTF
NA NA TRBJ1-5 TRBV5-1 TGCGCCAGCAGCTCGGTCGGGAGGCCGAACCATCAGCCCCAGCATTTT CASSSVGRPNHQPQHF
NA NA TRBJ2-2 TRBV5-1 TGCGCCAGCAGCTGGGGAGCGGCCGCCGGGGAGCTGTTTTTT CASSWGAAAGELFF
few NA TRBJ1-2 TRBV2 TGTGCCAGCAGCCCCCGGGAGCACTATGGCTACACCTTC CASSPREHYGYTF
NA TRBD2 TRBJ2-3 TRBV28 TGTGCCAGCAGAACAGCGGGAGGGGGCACAGATACGCAGTATTTT CASRTAGGGTDTQYF
few NA TRBJ2-7 TRBV18 TGTGCCAGCTCACCACCATCCAGCTCCTACGAGCAGTACTTC CASSPPSSSYEQYF
NA NA TRBJ2-1 TRBV28 TGTGCCAGCTACCTCGCGGGGCCGAGCTCCTACAATGAGCAGTTCTTC CASYLAGPSSYNEQFF
NA NA TRBJ2-7 TRBV9 TGTGCCAGCAGCGAAAACTTATACGAGCAGTACTTC CASSENLYEQYF
NA TRBD2 TRBJ2-2 TRBV29-1 TGCAGCGTTTCTAGCGGGAGGGCCCGGGAGCTGTTTTTT CSVSSGRARELFF
NA TRBD2 TRBJ2-3 TRBV6-5 TGTGCCAGCAGTTCCCTAACTAGCGTTACCACAGATACGCAGTATTTT CASSSLTSVTTDTQYF